The 20 T cell receptor beta chains below were found in one sample sequenced in a study of blood T cell repertoires in COVID-19 (dated by TCRdb to 2018 to 2020). The method was the immunoSEQ multiplex PCR assay. The immuneACCESS repertoire file appears here via TCRdb, limited to in-frame rearrangements. These files lack a portion of the clones; in checked studies, under half of the deficit traces to unresolved V genes, and the cause of the others is not known. Within this sample are hundreds of thousands of clones, with more than 85% of them counted one time only. The ten most abundant clones make up under 2% of the sample. Material: PBMCs or T cells enriched from blood (not recorded which). The receptors stem from a woman between 50 and 59 years old who had recovered from COVID-19.

This clone has a count of ten or more. V gene TRBV2 combines with J gene TRBJ2-3; 11 bases line up with TRBD1. Per the germline V gene, CDR1 is SNHLY and CDR2 is FYNNEI. The CDR3 consists of 15 residues. Trimming cost V 6 bases and J 4 bases; bases outside gene matches: 6. CDR3 nucleotides: TGTGCCAGCAGAGAGGGACAGGGGGAATCAGATACGCAGTATTTT. Amino acid sequence: CASREGQGESDTQYF.

The gene calls are TRBV27 and TRBJ1-5; D unresolved. V was trimmed by 1 base and J by 13 bases, leaving 14 bases between them. The CDR3 extends over 13 amino acids. The germline V gene has CDR1 MNHEY and CDR2 SMNVEV (reference sequence). The CDR3: CASSLYIEEEQHF. In nucleotides, the CDR3 is TGTGCCAGCAGTTTATATATCGAAGAGGAACAGCATTTT.

The rearrangement links TRBV10-3 to TRBJ1-1; possibly TRBD1 for D (6 bases). Trimming left V 6 bases short and J 1 base short, with 12 bases between. The length of the CDR3 is 14 residues. Germline CDR1 and CDR2: ENHRY and SYGVKD. CDR3 protein: CAISTGLGNTEAFF. In DNA, the CDR3 is TGTGCCATCAGCACAGGGTTGGGGAACACTGAAGCTTTCTTT.

The chain employs TRBV5-1 and TRBJ2-1; tentatively, D is TRBD2 (5 bases). The V and J ends lost 4 bases and 6 bases respectively, with 20 bases between them. The length of the CDR3 is 16 residues. CDR1 is SGHRS and CDR2 is YFSETQ in the germline V gene. This CDR3 reads CASSEGGRLGPNEQFF. The DNA of the CDR3 is TGCGCCAGCAGCGAGGGCGGGCGGCTGGGTCCCAATGAGCAGTTCTTC. Combining the CDR3 with reference TRBV5-1 and TRBJ2-1 gives the whole variable domain KAGVTQTPRYLIKTRGQQVTLSCSPISGHRSVSWYQQTPGQGLQFLFEYFSETQRNKGNFPGRFSGRQFSNSRSEMNVSTLELGDSALYLCASSEGGRLGPNEQFFGPGTRLTVL.

V usage is TRBV5-1 and J usage is TRBJ2-4; 8 bases line up with TRBD2. Germline loops: CDR1 SGHRS, CDR2 YFSETQ. The V segment lost 0 bases and the J segment 2 bases; nucleotides outside the gene matches: 1. The length of the CDR3 is 15 residues. This chain's CDR3 is CASSLGLATKNIQYF. The CDR3 DNA sequence: TGCGCCAGCAGCTTGGGACTAGCGACCAAAAACATTCAGTACTTC.

The chain links TRBV5-6 to TRBJ2-2, with a possible D match to TRBD2 (7 bases). This CDR3 spans 17 amino acids. V lost 4 bases, J lost 4 bases, and 20 bases lay in between. Germline loops: CDR1 SGHDT, CDR2 YYEEEE. Here the CDR3 reads CASSALGGREVTGELFF. The CDR3 DNA is TGTGCCAGCAGCGCACTCGGGGGGCGCGAGGTCACCGGGGAGCTGTTTTTT. Looking up the rest from reference TRBV5-6 and TRBJ2-2 gives the full variable domain: DAGVTQSPTHLIKTRGQQVTLRCSPKSGHDTVSWYQQALGQGPQFIFQYYEEEERQRGNFPDRFSGHQFPNYSSELNVNALLLGDSALYLCASSALGGREVTGELFFGEGSRLTVL.

The rearrangement links TRBV30 to TRBJ1-4; D gene ambiguous. The CDR3 contains 14 residues. Germline values: CDR1 GTSNPN, CDR2 SVGIG (reference sequence). Trimming pared 2 bases from V and 7 bases from J, leaving 14 bases between. CDR3 protein: CAWSRGGLGEKLFF. CDR3 nucleotide sequence: TGTGCCTGGAGTCGCGGAGGGCTTGGTGAAAAACTGTTTTTT.

The rearrangement links TRBV28 to TRBJ2-2; 9 nucleotides align to TRBD1. Germline CDR1 reads MDHEN; CDR2 reads SYDVKM. Trimming cost V 5 bases and J 8 bases; bases outside gene matches: 9. The CDR3 covers 15 residues. The CDR3 sequence: CASSPWTGEEGELFF. The CDR3 nucleotides are TGTGCCAGCAGTCCCTGGACAGGGGAAGAGGGGGAGCTGTTTTTT.

This clone appeared a few times. The V and J genes are TRBV4-1 and TRBJ2-7; tentatively, D is TRBD1 (5 bases). The CDR3 consists of 13 residues. CDR1 MGHRA and CDR2 YSYEKL come from the germline V gene. Trimming removed 3 bases from V and 2 bases from J, with 8 bases in between. The CDR3 loop is CASSQDTAYEQYF. CDR3 DNA: TGCGCCAGCAGCCAGGACACGGCCTACGAGCAGTACTTC.

The V and J genes are TRBV7-3 and TRBJ2-1, with TRBD1 as a possible D gene (6 bases). The CDR3 has 15 residues. Trimming took 5 bases from V and 1 from J, leaving 12 bases between them. Germline loops: CDR1 SGHTA, CDR2 FQGTGA. The CDR3 DNA reads as TGTGCCAGCAGCGCAAGTCAGGGGTCCTACAATGAGCAGTTCTTC. Translated: CASSASQGSYNEQFF.

The chain has TRBV11-3 and TRBJ2-3; TRBD2 matches at 7 bases. V lost 5 bases and J lost 3; bases outside the gene matches: 8. CDR1 and CDR2 (germline): SGHNT, YENEEA. The CDR3 extends over 15 amino acids. The CDR3 spells CASSPGTTETDTQYF. CDR3 sequence (DNA): TGTGCCAGCAGCCCCGGGACTACGGAAACAGATACGCAGTATTTT.

V usage is TRBV5-1 and J usage is TRBJ2-3, with D maybe TRBD2 (6 bases). Germline loops: CDR1 SGHRS, CDR2 YFSETQ. Trimming shortened V by 1 base and J by 0 bases, and 6 bases separated the two germline ends. The CDR3 sequence is 14 residues long. The CDR3 region has the DNA TGCGCCAGCAGCTTGAGCGGGAGCACAGATACGCAGTATTTT. This gives the protein CASSLSGSTDTQYF.

V and J are TRBV6-1 and TRBJ2-7; 11 nucleotides line up with TRBD2. Per germline, CDR1 MNHNS and CDR2 SASEGT. The CDR3 spans 15 residues. V lost 2 bases to trimming and J lost 5 bases; unmatched junction nucleotides: 5. The CDR3 bases are TGTGCCAGCAGTGAATCGACTAGCGGGAAGCACGAGCAGTACTTC. Translation gives CASSESTSGKHEQYF.

The CDR3 here is CASSPRGTIYF. The CDR3 nucleotides are TGTGCCAGCAGTCCCCGGGGCACCATATATTTT. The V and J genes are TRBV12-3 or TRBV12-4 and TRBJ1-3; D is ambiguous. The CDR3 is 11 residues long. V was cut by 5 bases and J by 9 bases, with 8 bases left in between.

The rearrangement joins TRBV4-1 to TRBJ1-1; 10 nucleotides line up with TRBD1. Germline CDR1 MGHRA, CDR2 YSYEKL. The ends lost 2 bases at V and 5 bases at J; junction bases unmatched: 5. This CDR3 spans 15 amino acids. The CDR3: CASSQMTGGITEAFF. The CDR3 region has the DNA TGCGCCAGCAGCCAAATGACAGGGGGCATTACTGAAGCTTTCTTT.

For the CDR3, the DNA is TGCAGCGGGGGGGTTAGCGGGAGCGCGGAGACCCAGTACTTC. Protein product: CSGGVSGSAETQYF. The chain employs TRBV29-1 and TRBJ2-5; 9 bases match TRBD2. Germline V CDR1 and CDR2: SQVTM, ANQGSEA. V shed 7 bases, J shed 5 bases, and the junction held 11 bases outside the gene matches. The CDR3 totals 14 residues. Full variable domain (rest looked up from reference TRBV29-1 and TRBJ2-5): SAVISQKPSRDICQRGTSLTIQCQVDSQVTMMFWYRQQPGQSLTLIATANQGSEATYESGFVIDKFPISRPNLTFSTLTVSNMSPEDSSIYLCSGGVSGSAETQYFGPGTRLLVL.

Comment on this clone: Other DNA sequences in this sample translate to the same CDR3. The chain has TRBV3-1 (or the pseudogene TRBV3-2) and TRBJ2-2, with 7 bases fitting TRBD2. The germline V gene encodes CDR1 LGHDT and CDR2 YNNKEL (reference sequence). The J segment lost 5 bases and the V segment lost 1 base, leaving 1 base of the junction unmatched. The CDR3 has 14 residues. In nucleotides, the CDR3 is TGTGCCAGCAGCCAAGGCGGGAGTACCGGGGAGCTGTTTTTT. This codes for CASSQGGSTGELFF.

This clone was seen more than once but under ten times. The J gene is TRBJ2-3, the V gene TRBV29-1, with 9 bases identical to TRBD2. The CDR3 totals 14 residues. Trimming cost V 7 bases and J 5 bases; bases outside gene matches: 10. Germline assignment: CDR1 SQVTM and CDR2 ANQGSEA. The DNA for the CDR3 is TGCAGCGGGGGATTAGCGGGAGAAAAAGATACGCAGTATTTT. Its protein is CSGGLAGEKDTQYF.

This clone was counted only a few times. The rearrangement uses TRBV27 and TRBJ2-2, with 7 bases matching TRBD2. The junction had 10 bases not matched to a gene; V was cut back by 3 bases and J by 6 bases. Per germline, CDR1 MNHEY and CDR2 SMNVEV (reference sequence). The CDR3 extends over 16 amino acids. The CDR3 loop is CASSFGRLAQPGELFF. For the CDR3, the DNA is TGTGCCAGCAGTTTCGGTCGACTAGCCCAGCCCGGGGAGCTGTTTTTT.

The chain is built from TRBV7-6 and TRBJ1-1; a weak D match, TRBD1 (5 bases). V was cut by 5 bases and J by 4 bases, with 17 bases left in between. The CDR3 has 15 amino acids. Germline CDR1 SGHVS, CDR2 FNYEAQ. For the CDR3, the DNA is TGTGCCAGCAGCCGACAGCCGGGACTGATCACTGAAGCTTTCTTT. Protein sequence: CASSRQPGLITEAFF.